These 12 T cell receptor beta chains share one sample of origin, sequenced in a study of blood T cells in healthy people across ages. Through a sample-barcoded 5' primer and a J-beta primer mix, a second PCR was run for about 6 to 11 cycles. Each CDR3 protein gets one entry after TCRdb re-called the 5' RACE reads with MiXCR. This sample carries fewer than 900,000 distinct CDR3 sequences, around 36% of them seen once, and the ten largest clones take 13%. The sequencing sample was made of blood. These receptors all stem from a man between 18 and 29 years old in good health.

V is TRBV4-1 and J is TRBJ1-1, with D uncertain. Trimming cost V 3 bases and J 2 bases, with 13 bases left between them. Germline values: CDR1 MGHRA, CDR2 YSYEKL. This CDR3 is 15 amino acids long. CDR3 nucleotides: TGCGCCAGCAGCCACCCCGGGATAGTAAACACTGAAGCTTTCTTT. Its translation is CASSHPGIVNTEAFF.

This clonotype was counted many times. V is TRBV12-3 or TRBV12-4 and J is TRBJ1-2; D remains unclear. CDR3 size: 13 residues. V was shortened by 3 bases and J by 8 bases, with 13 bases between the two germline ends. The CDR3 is CASSFEGSGGYTF. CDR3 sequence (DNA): TGTGCCAGCAGTTTCGAAGGGTCGGGGGGCTACACCTTC.

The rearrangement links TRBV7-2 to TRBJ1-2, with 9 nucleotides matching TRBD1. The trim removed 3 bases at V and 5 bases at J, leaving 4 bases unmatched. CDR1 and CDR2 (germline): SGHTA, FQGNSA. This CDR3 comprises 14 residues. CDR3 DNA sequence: TGTGCCAGCAGCTTGGGACAGGGTAAATATGGCTACACCTTC. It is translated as CASSLGQGKYGYTF.

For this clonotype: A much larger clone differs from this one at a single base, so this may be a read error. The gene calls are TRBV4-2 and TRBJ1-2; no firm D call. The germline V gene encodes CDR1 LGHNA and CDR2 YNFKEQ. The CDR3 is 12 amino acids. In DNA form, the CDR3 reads TGTGCCGGCAGCCACCAGACCTGGGGCTACACCTTC. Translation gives CAGSHQTWGYTF.

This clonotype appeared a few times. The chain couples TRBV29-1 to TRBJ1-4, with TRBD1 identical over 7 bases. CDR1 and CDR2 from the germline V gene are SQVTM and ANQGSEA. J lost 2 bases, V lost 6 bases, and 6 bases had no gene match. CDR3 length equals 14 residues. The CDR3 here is CSVATGVTNEKLFF. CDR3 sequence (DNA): TGCAGCGTCGCAACAGGGGTTACTAATGAAAAACTGTTTTTT.

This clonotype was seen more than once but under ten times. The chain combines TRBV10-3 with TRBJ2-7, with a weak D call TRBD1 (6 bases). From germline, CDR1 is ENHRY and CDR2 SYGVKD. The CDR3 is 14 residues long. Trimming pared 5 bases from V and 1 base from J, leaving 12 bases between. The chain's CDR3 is CAISSRDISYEQYF. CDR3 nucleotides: TGTGCCATCAGTTCCCGGGACATTTCCTACGAGCAGTACTTC.

CDR3 bases: TGTGCCAGCAGCCAAGATGGGGGGGAGAGCACTGAAGCTTTCTTT. This encodes CASSQDGGESTEAFF. This chain links TRBV4-2 with TRBJ1-1, with D tentatively TRBD1 (5 bases). V was clipped by 0 bases and J by 4 bases, with 12 bases between them. The CDR3 is 15 amino acids. The germline CDR1 and CDR2 sequences are LGHNA and YNFKEQ.

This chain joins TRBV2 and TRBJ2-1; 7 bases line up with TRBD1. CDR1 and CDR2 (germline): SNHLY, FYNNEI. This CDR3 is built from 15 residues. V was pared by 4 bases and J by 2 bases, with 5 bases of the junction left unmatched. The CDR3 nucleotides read TGTGCCAGCAGTGGGAGAGGGGGCCCCTACAATGAGCAGTTCTTC. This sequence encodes CASSGRGGPYNEQFF.

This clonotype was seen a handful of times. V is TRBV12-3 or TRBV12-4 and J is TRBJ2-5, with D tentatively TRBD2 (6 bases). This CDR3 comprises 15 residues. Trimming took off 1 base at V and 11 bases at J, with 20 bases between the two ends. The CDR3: CASSLGRGRNNEQYF. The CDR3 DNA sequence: TGTGCCAGCAGTTTAGGGCGGGGTAGAAACAATGAGCAGTACTTC.

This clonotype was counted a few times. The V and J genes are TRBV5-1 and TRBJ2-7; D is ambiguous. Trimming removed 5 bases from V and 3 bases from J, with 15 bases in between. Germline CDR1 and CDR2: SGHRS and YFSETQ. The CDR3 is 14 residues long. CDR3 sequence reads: CASRAQGVGYEQYF. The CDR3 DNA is TGCGCCAGCAGGGCTCAAGGAGTTGGCTACGAGCAGTACTTC.

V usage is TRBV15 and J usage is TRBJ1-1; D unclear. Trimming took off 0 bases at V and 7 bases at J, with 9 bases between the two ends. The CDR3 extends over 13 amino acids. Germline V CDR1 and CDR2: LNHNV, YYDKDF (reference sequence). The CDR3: CATSRDRGFEAFF. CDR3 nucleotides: TGTGCCACCAGCAGAGATCGTGGCTTTGAAGCTTTCTTT. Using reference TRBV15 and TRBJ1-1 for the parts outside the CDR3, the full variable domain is DAMVIQNPRYQVTQFGKPVTLSCSQTLNHNVMYWYQQKSSQAPKLLFHYYDKDFNNEADTPDNFQSRRPNTSFCFLDIRSPGLGDTAMYLCATSRDRGFEAFFGQGTRLTVV.

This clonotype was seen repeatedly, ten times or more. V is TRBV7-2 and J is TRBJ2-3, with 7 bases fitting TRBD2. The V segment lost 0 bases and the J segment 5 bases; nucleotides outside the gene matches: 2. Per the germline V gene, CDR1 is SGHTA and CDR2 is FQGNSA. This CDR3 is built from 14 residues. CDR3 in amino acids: CASSLAGGIDTQYF. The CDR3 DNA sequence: TGTGCCAGCAGCTTAGCGGGGGGGATAGATACGCAGTATTTT.